This T cell receptor (beta chain) emerged from a study of blood T cell repertoires in COVID-19. Study-wide background: T cells, B-cell-depleted T cells, or PBMCs supplied cDNA or gDNA.

V shed 0 bases and J 2 bases; nucleotides not matched to a gene: 6. Germline assignment: CDR1 MNHEY and CDR2 SMNVEV (reference sequence). The CDR3 loop spans 16 amino acids. Sequencing was performed with immunoSEQ multiplex PCR; in TCRdb, only in-frame clones are kept and a portion is missing. The sample includes roughly 300,000 clones, around 86% of them seen just once. Sequenced material: peripheral blood. This sequence originates from a human donor in a cohort sampled during active COVID-19. V gene TRBV27 combines with J gene TRBJ1-2; 7 positions agree with TRBD1. The CDR3 DNA sequence: TGTGCCAGCAGTTTATCGACAGGGTTTGCCAACTATGGCTACACCTTC. Translating it yields CASSLSTGFANYGYTF.